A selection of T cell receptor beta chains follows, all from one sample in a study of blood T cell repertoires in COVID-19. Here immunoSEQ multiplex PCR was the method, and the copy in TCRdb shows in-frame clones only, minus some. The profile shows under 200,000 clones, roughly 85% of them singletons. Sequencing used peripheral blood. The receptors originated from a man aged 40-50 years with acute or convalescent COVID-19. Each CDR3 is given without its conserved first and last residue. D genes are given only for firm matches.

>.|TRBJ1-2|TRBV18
ASSPKEGLVSNYGYT
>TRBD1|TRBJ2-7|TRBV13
ASSPRGTASYEQY
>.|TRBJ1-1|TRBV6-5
ASSYRGLGTEAF
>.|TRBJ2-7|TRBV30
AWTDSMFDEQY
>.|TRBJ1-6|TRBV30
AWSLDTNSPLH
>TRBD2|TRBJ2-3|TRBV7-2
ASSPGGGSTDTQY
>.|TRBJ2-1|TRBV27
ASSSGVHNEQF
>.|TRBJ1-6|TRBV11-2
ASSLESWQSPSSYNSPLH
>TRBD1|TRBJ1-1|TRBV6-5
ASSYYRGRETEAF
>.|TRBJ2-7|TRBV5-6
ASRTGVYEQY
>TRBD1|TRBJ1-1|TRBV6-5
ASSFSGTGITEAF
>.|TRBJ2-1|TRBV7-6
ASSLIGLASYNEQF
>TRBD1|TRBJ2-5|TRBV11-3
ASSPHRGETQY
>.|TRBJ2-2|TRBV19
ASRERELRTGELF
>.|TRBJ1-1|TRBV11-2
ASSLRENTEAF
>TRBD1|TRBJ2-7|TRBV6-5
ASGTGGTRGYEQY
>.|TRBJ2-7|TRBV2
ASRDSYYEQY
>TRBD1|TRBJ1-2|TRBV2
ASNRDSLKEGYT
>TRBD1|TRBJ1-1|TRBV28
ASSLTGDTEAF
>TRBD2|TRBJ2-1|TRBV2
ATYTGLVPNEQF
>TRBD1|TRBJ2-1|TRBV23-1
ASSQQNRGTGGPLSYNEQF
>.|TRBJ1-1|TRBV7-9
ASSRQTTVEAF
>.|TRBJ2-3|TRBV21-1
ASSLNPFSSGDSSTDTQY
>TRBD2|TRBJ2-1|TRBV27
ASSARAGVNNEQF
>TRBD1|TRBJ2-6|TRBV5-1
ASSLRTGGSNVLT
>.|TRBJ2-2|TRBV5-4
ASSSQVGELF
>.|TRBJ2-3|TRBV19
ASSLGQSLGTDTQY
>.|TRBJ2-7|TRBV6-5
ASSPGDWGREQY
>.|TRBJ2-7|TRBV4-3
ASSQDVMGETYEQY